The rows below give T cell receptor beta chains drawn from one sample of a study of STAT5B mutations in CD4+ large granular lymphocyte leukemia. Sequenced by immunoSEQ multiplex PCR; TCRdb stores in-frame clones only, minus some. Found here are 30,000 or so clones, around 90% of them singletons; the top ten hold about 0.41%. Sequenced: CD4+ T cells from blood buffy coats. The receptors shown here come from a human donor in good health. The CDR3 runs from the conserved cysteine through the conserved F or W. The D gene is left open where the match is weak. For some rows the clone size is stated as once, few or many, or as a class when expanded; others skip it.

CDR3 DNA,CDR3 protein,clone size,D gene,J gene,CDR3 length,V gene
TGTGCCAGCAGTGCTAAGACAGTGAGCACTGAAGCTTTCTTT,CASSAKTVSTEAFF,NA,NA,TRBJ1-1,14,TRBV6-1
TGTGCCAGTAGTATAGCAGACAGGGGGGGGACCACTGAAGCTTTCTTT,CASSIADRGGTTEAFF,NA,TRBD1,TRBJ1-1,16,TRBV19
TGCGCCAGCCGTGGACAGGGCGATTCCTACGAGCAGTACTTC,CASRGQGDSYEQYF,once,TRBD1,TRBJ2-7,14,TRBV5-1
TGTGCCAGCAATGGACAGGCTCCCTACAATGAGCAGTTCTTC,CASNGQAPYNEQFF,NA,TRBD1,TRBJ2-1,14,TRBV6-1
TGTGCCAGCTCTCCGCCGACTAATTACTACGAGCAGTACTTC,CASSPPTNYYEQYF,NA,NA,TRBJ2-7,14,TRBV18
TGTGCCAGCAGCTTCACAGGGGTTGAGGAGCAGTACTTC,CASSFTGVEEQYF,NA,TRBD1,TRBJ2-7,13,TRBV11-2
TGTGCCATCAGTGAGTCGACTAGTTCGGATGAGCAGTTCTTC,CAISESTSSDEQFF,NA,NA,TRBJ2-1,14,TRBV10-3
TGTGCCTGGAGAGGCACCACGGGACAGTACACCGGGGAGCTGTTTTTT,CAWRGTTGQYTGELFF,NA,TRBD1,TRBJ2-2,16,TRBV30
TGTGCCAGCAGCGTAGGTGGGACACCTCAAGAGACCCAGTACTTC,CASSVGGTPQETQYF,NA,NA,TRBJ2-5,15,TRBV9
TGTGCCAGCATTCCCTGGGGGGCAGGGAACTATGGCTACACCTTC,CASIPWGAGNYGYTF,NA,NA,TRBJ1-2,15,TRBV6-6
TGCGCCAGCCGGATGGTCGGACGGACCAATCAGCCCCAGCATTTT,CASRMVGRTNQPQHF,NA,NA,TRBJ1-5,15,TRBV10-1
TGTGCCATCAGTCAAACAGGATACAATGAGCAGTTCTTC,CAISQTGYNEQFF,once,NA,TRBJ2-1,13,TRBV10-3
TGTGCCAGCAGCTTGGAGGGCAGGGGCCGAGATACGCAGTATTTT,CASSLEGRGRDTQYF,NA,NA,TRBJ2-3,15,TRBV5-6
TGTGCCAGCAGCTACACATCGCCTTCGGCTTACGAGCAGTACTTC,CASSYTSPSAYEQYF,NA,NA,TRBJ2-7,15,TRBV11-2
TGTGCCAGCAGTTTAGACGCCAGGGGGTCTGGCTACACCTTC,CASSLDARGSGYTF,few,TRBD1,TRBJ1-2,14,TRBV28
TGTGCCAGTAGTCCACGAAGCAGGGGGCGCGACACTGAAGCTTTCTTT,CASSPRSRGRDTEAFF,NA,TRBD1,TRBJ1-1,16,TRBV19
TGTGCCACCAAGGGGGGCGCATGGAACACTGAAGCTTTCTTT,CATKGGAWNTEAFF,NA,NA,TRBJ1-1,14,TRBV6-1
TGTGCCAGTAGTATAGGGACAGGGAACACCGGGGAGCTGTTTTTT,CASSIGTGNTGELFF,NA,TRBD1,TRBJ2-2,15,TRBV19
TGTGCCAGCAGTGAAACGGGACAGGGGGCGCGAGAGCAGTACTTC,CASSETGQGAREQYF,NA,TRBD1,TRBJ2-7,15,TRBV6-1
TGTGCCAGCAGATGGGGACAGCAAGAGACCCAGTACTTC,CASRWGQQETQYF,NA,TRBD1,TRBJ2-5,13,TRBV2
TGTGCCACTAGGGACAGGGGAAACACTGAAGCTTTCTTT,CATRDRGNTEAFF,once,TRBD1,TRBJ1-1,13,TRBV10-3
TGTGCCAGCAGCTCGGGGGGCGGCTATGGCTACACCTTC,CASSSGGGYGYTF,NA,NA,TRBJ1-2,13,TRBV5-5
TGTGCCAGCAGCTTGACAGAGAATCAGCCCCAGCATTTT,CASSLTENQPQHF,few,NA,TRBJ1-5,13,TRBV7-9
TGCAGCGTTGTACAGGCGTCTGGAAACACCATATATTTT,CSVVQASGNTIYF,NA,NA,TRBJ1-3,13,TRBV29-1
TGTGCCAGCGCACAGGCGACAGATACGCAGTATTTT,CASAQATDTQYF,NA,NA,TRBJ2-3,12,TRBV18
TGTGCCAGTACCGCAATCGGGGGCTCCCACAATGAGCAGTTCTTC,CASTAIGGSHNEQFF,NA,NA,TRBJ2-1,15,TRBV19
TGTGCCAGCAGCCCACTAGCGGGCGCCTACGAGCAGTACTTC,CASSPLAGAYEQYF,NA,TRBD2,TRBJ2-7,14,TRBV11-2
TGTGCCAGCAGCCTAGCGAGTGGAGGGGGCTACACCTTC,CASSLASGGGYTF,NA,NA,TRBJ1-2,13,TRBV5-6
TGTGCCAGTAGTATTGGTCCAGGGGGAGAGGGGAACACTGAAGCTTTCTTT,CASSIGPGGEGNTEAFF,NA,TRBD1,TRBJ1-1,17,TRBV19
TGTGCCACCAAAGGGGCAGGAGATACCTACGAGCAGTACTTC,CATKGAGDTYEQYF,NA,NA,TRBJ2-7,14,TRBV28
TGTGCCAGCAGGGGGGCCCTGGGTGGCTACACCTTC,CASRGALGGYTF,NA,NA,TRBJ1-2,12,TRBV2
TGTGCCATCAGTGGAACCGTGGGGGGAGCGAACACCGGGGAGCTGTTTTTT,CAISGTVGGANTGELFF,NA,NA,TRBJ2-2,17,TRBV10-3
TGTGCCAGCAGTACCTACAGTACCACCTCCTACGAGCAGTACTTC,CASSTYSTTSYEQYF,NA,NA,TRBJ2-7,15,TRBV28
TGTGCCAGCAAGAGACTAGCGGGAGAGGCCAATGAGCAGTTCTTC,CASKRLAGEANEQFF,once,TRBD2,TRBJ2-1,15,TRBV2
TGTGCCAGCTCACCACCCTTAGGAGGGTGGGCTGAAGCTTTCTTT,CASSPPLGGWAEAFF,NA,NA,TRBJ1-1,15,TRBV18
TGTGCCAGCTCACCAAAGACAGGGGAAGAGACCCAGTACTTC,CASSPKTGEETQYF,few,TRBD1,TRBJ2-5,14,TRBV18
TGTGCCACCGAGACTAGCGGACAAGAGACCCAGTACTTC,CATETSGQETQYF,NA,TRBD2,TRBJ2-5,13,TRBV6-1
TGTGCCAGCAGTTCACCAGGGGGCTACTATGGCTACACCTTC,CASSSPGGYYGYTF,NA,TRBD1,TRBJ1-2,14,TRBV28
TGTGCCTGGAATTTCAATCCGAATCAGCCCCAGCATTTT,CAWNFNPNQPQHF,NA,NA,TRBJ1-5,13,TRBV30
TGCGCCAGCACCCTATTCGACAGGAACACTGAAGCTTTCTTT,CASTLFDRNTEAFF,NA,NA,TRBJ1-1,14,TRBV5-1
TGTGCCAGCATCTCGGGACAGCCTTATGGCTACACCTTC,CASISGQPYGYTF,NA,TRBD1,TRBJ1-2,13,TRBV2
TGTGCCAGTACCGGGGCGTGGGGCAATCAGCCCCAGCATTTT,CASTGAWGNQPQHF,NA,NA,TRBJ1-5,14,TRBV19
TGCGCCAGCAGTGGCACGGGACTAGCGGGGGAGCAGTTCTTC,CASSGTGLAGEQFF,once,TRBD2,TRBJ2-1,14,TRBV10-2
TGTGCCAGCAGCCCAACAGGGGTAATGACTGAAAAACTGTTTTTT,CASSPTGVMTEKLFF,NA,TRBD1,TRBJ1-4,15,TRBV14
TGCAGCGTTGCCCAGGAAGGCTACACCTTC,CSVAQEGYTF,few,NA,TRBJ1-2,10,TRBV29-1
TGTGCCAGCAGTGTGGGACAGGGGGCGGGGACGCAGTATTTT,CASSVGQGAGTQYF,NA,TRBD1,TRBJ2-3,14,TRBV6-1
TGTGCCAGCAGCACCCAGGGGGCCGGCACAGATACGCAGTATTTT,CASSTQGAGTDTQYF,NA,TRBD1,TRBJ2-3,15,TRBV11-3
TGTGCCAGCAGATACGGACTAGCGGGAAGGAGTGAGCAGTTCTTC,CASRYGLAGRSEQFF,NA,TRBD2,TRBJ2-1,15,TRBV2
TGTGCCAGCACCCAGGGGAGCGGCTACACCTTC,CASTQGSGYTF,few,NA,TRBJ1-2,11,TRBV2